These T cell receptor beta chains were read from a single sample in a study of regulatory T cells in long-lasting Graves disease. TCRdb reanalysed the multiplex PCR reads using MiXCR and keeps one entry per CDR3 protein. The sample shows around 400,000 distinct CDR3 sequences, 23% of them seen only once. Sequences were derived from peripheral blood mononuclear cells (PBMCs), sampled when the disease was refractory, from a patient treated with antithyroid drugs. The receptors originated from a female donor with Graves disease. CDR3s include the opening cysteine and the closing phenylalanine or tryptophan. The D gene is left open where the match is weak. The listing skips clone size in some rows; elsewhere it reads once, few, many or a size class.

V: TRBV20-1; size: many; J: TRBJ2-7; D: -; CDR3: CSASRGPYEQYF; DNA: TGCAGTGCTAGTCGGGGACCCTACGAGCAGTACTTC
V: TRBV29-1; size: -; J: TRBJ2-3; D: TRBD2; CDR3: CSVEGAGGSTDTQYF; DNA: TGCAGCGTTGAAGGTGCGGGAGGTAGCACAGATACGCAGTATTTT
V: TRBV28; size: -; J: TRBJ2-1; D: TRBD2; CDR3: CASSPPSGNYNEQFF; DNA: TGTGCCAGCAGTCCTCCTAGCGGGAACTACAATGAGCAGTTCTTC
V: TRBV29-1; size: few; J: TRBJ1-5; D: TRBD1; CDR3: CSVQGGRDQPQHF; DNA: TGCAGCGTCCAGGGGGGGAGGGATCAGCCCCAGCATTTT
V: TRBV6-1; size: -; J: TRBJ2-2; D: TRBD2; CDR3: CASSQRLAGNAGELFF; DNA: TGTGCCAGCAGTCAAAGACTAGCGGGTAACGCCGGGGAGCTGTTTTTT
V: TRBV5-1; size: -; J: TRBJ2-7; D: TRBD1; CDR3: CASSFQGASYEQYF; DNA: TGCGCCAGCAGCTTCCAGGGGGCTTCCTACGAGCAGTACTTC
V: TRBV28; size: many; J: TRBJ2-7; D: -; CDR3: CASSTRFSSYEQYF; DNA: TGTGCCAGCAGTACCCGCTTTAGCTCCTACGAGCAGTACTTC
V: TRBV29-1; size: -; J: TRBJ2-1; D: TRBD2; CDR3: CSVQRTSGPYNEQFF; DNA: TGCAGCGTCCAAAGGACTAGCGGCCCATACAATGAGCAGTTCTTC
V: TRBV4-1; size: -; J: TRBJ1-1; D: -; CDR3: CASSQYMNTEAFF; DNA: TGCGCCAGCAGCCAGTACATGAACACTGAAGCTTTCTTT
V: TRBV5-1; size: -; J: TRBJ2-6; D: TRBD2; CDR3: CASSSGLAGGVSGANVLTF; DNA: TGCGCCAGCAGCTCCGGACTAGCGGGAGGTGTCTCTGGGGCCAACGTCCTGACTTTC
V: TRBV24-1; size: -; J: TRBJ1-1; D: -; CDR3: CATAEGTEAFF; DNA: TGTGCCACCGCGGAGGGAACTGAAGCTTTCTTT
V: TRBV5-1; size: many; J: TRBJ1-6; D: TRBD1; CDR3: CASSLETGIYSPLHF; DNA: TGCGCCAGCAGCTTGGAGACAGGGATTTATTCACCCCTCCACTTT
V: TRBV25-1; size: -; J: TRBJ2-1; D: TRBD1; CDR3: CASSAEMGPGTGGVEQFF; DNA: TGTGCCAGCAGTGCCGAAATGGGGCCGGGGACAGGGGGCGTTGAGCAGTTCTTC
V: TRBV29-1; size: -; J: TRBJ2-2; D: -; CDR3: CSVVMVVGTGELFF; DNA: TGCAGCGTTGTGATGGTGGTGGGGACCGGGGAGCTGTTTTTT
V: TRBV19; size: -; J: TRBJ2-5; D: -; CDR3: CASSIGGVRSPKGTQYF; DNA: TGTGCCAGTAGTATAGGGGGGGTCCGTTCCCCCAAAGGGACCCAGTACTTC
V: TRBV18; size: -; J: TRBJ2-7; D: TRBD2; CDR3: CASSPLYMEREDYYEQYF; DNA: TGTGCCAGCTCACCCCTATACATGGAGCGGGAGGACTACTACGAGCAGTACTTC
V: TRBV3-1; size: few; J: TRBJ1-2; D: -; CDR3: CGSSQVGRINGYTF; DNA: TGTGGCAGCAGCCAAGTAGGACGTATTAATGGCTACACCTTC
V: TRBV2; size: few; J: TRBJ2-2; D: TRBD1; CDR3: CASRGTGITGELFF; DNA: TGTGCCAGCAGGGGGACAGGGATCACCGGGGAGCTGTTTTTT
V: TRBV27; size: -; J: TRBJ2-2; D: TRBD2; CDR3: CASSSGGHVGELFF; DNA: TGTGCCAGCAGTTCGGGGGGGCACGTAGGGGAGCTGTTTTTT
V: TRBV29-1; size: many; J: TRBJ2-5; D: TRBD2; CDR3: CSVEDRTSGEETQYF; DNA: TGCAGCGTTGAAGATCGGACTAGCGGCGAAGAGACCCAGTACTTC
V: TRBV2; size: -; J: TRBJ1-1; D: TRBD1; CDR3: CASSEAGQGLMNTEAFF; DNA: TGTGCCAGCAGTGAAGCGGGACAGGGATTAATGAACACTGAAGCTTTCTTT
V: TRBV6-5; size: -; J: TRBJ1-2; D: -; CDR3: CASSSTQGHLGYTF; DNA: TGTGCCAGCAGTTCTACCCAGGGACATCTCGGCTACACCTTC
V: TRBV28; size: -; J: TRBJ1-2; D: TRBD1; CDR3: CASSPIGTGASSLIFGYTF; DNA: TGTGCCAGCAGTCCAATAGGGACAGGGGCGTCCTCCCTAATCTTTGGCTACACCTTC
V: TRBV7-9; size: -; J: TRBJ1-1; D: -; CDR3: CASSLSATLNTEAFF; DNA: TGTGCCAGCAGCTTATCCGCGACGCTGAACACTGAAGCTTTCTTT
V: TRBV19; size: -; J: TRBJ2-2; D: TRBD2; CDR3: CASTPWSGGSGELFF; DNA: TGTGCCAGTACCCCGTGGAGCGGGGGGAGCGGGGAGCTGTTTTTT
V: TRBV6-2/TRBV6-3; size: -; J: TRBJ1-2; D: -; CDR3: CASSEQGAPRGYTF; DNA: TGTGCCAGCAGCGAACAGGGCGCCCCGAGAGGCTACACCTTC
V: TRBV18; size: -; J: TRBJ1-3; D: -; CDR3: CASSPFLSGNTIYF; DNA: TGTGCCAGCTCACCGTTCCTCTCTGGAAACACCATATATTTT
V: TRBV25-1; size: few; J: TRBJ1-3; D: -; CDR3: CASSLDSFSGNTIYF; DNA: TGTGCCAGCAGTCTGGACTCGTTCTCTGGAAACACCATATATTTT
V: TRBV27; size: many; J: TRBJ1-5; D: -; CDR3: CASRYGLNQPQHF; DNA: TGTGCCAGCAGGTACGGTCTGAATCAGCCCCAGCATTTT